Listed below are T cell receptor beta chains from one sample, sequenced in a study of control samples from healthy donors and cancer patients. Assay used: immunoSEQ multiplex PCR; TCRdb lists only in-frame clones, some missing. The sample has more than 85,000 clones, 88% seen once; the top ten hold about 3.9%. The sequenced sample was PBMCs. Source of these receptors: a woman aged 60 to 75 with lung cancer. CDR3s include the opening cysteine and the closing phenylalanine or tryptophan. D genes are given only for firm matches. Clone size is not always given. Where it is, it says once, few, many or a class for expanded clones.

d_call	v_call	clone_size	j_call	cdr3_nt	cdr3_aa
.	TRBV2	.	TRBJ1-1	TGTGCCAGCAGCCCCCTTATCGCCTGGACATCCACCAACACTGAAGCTTTCTTT	CASSPLIAWTSTNTEAFF
.	TRBV28	.	TRBJ1-2	TGTGCCAGCAGTTTATGGCGCGGCTATGGCTACACCTTC	CASSLWRGYGYTF
.	TRBV9	.	TRBJ1-5	TGTGCCAGCAGCGAAGGACGAAATAGCAATCAGCCCCAGCATTTT	CASSEGRNSNQPQHF
.	TRBV7-3	.	TRBJ1-2	TGTGCCAGCAGCTTTATGTCGGGGGTCGACTATGGCTACACCTTC	CASSFMSGVDYGYTF
.	TRBV29-1	.	TRBJ1-3	TGCAGCGTTCTGGGACGGTGGGGTGGAAACACCATATATTTT	CSVLGRWGGNTIYF
.	TRBV5-1	.	TRBJ2-4	TGCGCCAGCAGCTTGGGACAGGCCCTAAACATTCAGTACTTC	CASSLGQALNIQYF
.	TRBV19	.	TRBJ2-7	TGTGCCAGATCATACAGGGCGGGTCTAGGGGAGCAGTACTTC	CARSYRAGLGEQYF
TRBD1	TRBV6-6	.	TRBJ1-1	TGTGCCAGCAGTCTCTTGGGACAGGGGGCTTCGGACACTGAAGCTTTCTTT	CASSLLGQGASDTEAFF
.	TRBV9	.	TRBJ1-6	TGTGCCAGCAGCGCCCAACAGGATTCACCCCTCCACTTT	CASSAQQDSPLHF
.	TRBV20-1	once	TRBJ1-5	TGCAGTGCTAGTCCGGGGACCCGCAATCAGCCCCAGCATTTT	CSASPGTRNQPQHF
.	TRBV5-1	once	TRBJ1-3	TGCGCCAGCGGGTCTGCACCCGGAAACACCATATATTTT	CASGSAPGNTIYF
.	TRBV27	.	TRBJ1-2	TGTGCCAGCAGTCCCTCCGGCTCAGGGATATCGGGCTACACCTTC	CASSPSGSGISGYTF
.	TRBV5-6	.	TRBJ1-4	TGTGCCAGCAGCCTAAACAGGGAACAACTGTTTTTT	CASSLNREQLFF
.	TRBV11-2	.	TRBJ1-5	TGTGCCAGCAGCTTAAATGTAGGGCAGCCCCAGCATTTT	CASSLNVGQPQHF
.	TRBV12-5	.	TRBJ1-5	TGTGCTAGTGGTTTGGGGGATCAGCCCCAGCATTTT	CASGLGDQPQHF
TRBD2	TRBV11-3	.	TRBJ2-1	TGTGCCAGCAGCTCGGGACTAGGGGGTATCGATGAGCAGTTCTTC	CASSSGLGGIDEQFF
TRBD1	TRBV19	.	TRBJ2-5	TGTGCCAGTAGTCTCAGGGGGCGCGGGGTCCCGGACGCCCAGTACTTC	CASSLRGRGVPDAQYF
.	TRBV6-5	.	TRBJ2-3	TGTGCCAGCAGTTTCCAGGGAGGTGGCACAGATACGCAGTATTTT	CASSFQGGGTDTQYF
.	TRBV19	.	TRBJ2-6	TGTGCCAGTAGTATGGTGGGCGGGGGCAACTCTGGGGCCAACGTCCTGACTTTC	CASSMVGGGNSGANVLTF
.	TRBV13	.	TRBJ2-3	TGTGCCAGCAGCCCCGGGCGTGGAATGGATACGCAGTATTTT	CASSPGRGMDTQYF
TRBD2	TRBV19	.	TRBJ2-1	TGTGCCAGTAGTATGATTCGGTATAGCGGGAGGGCTTCAAACAACAATGAGCAGTTCTTC	CASSMIRYSGRASNNNEQFF
.	TRBV18	.	TRBJ1-4	TGTGCCAGCTCACCACCGGGAGGGGCTAATGAAAAACTGTTTTTT	CASSPPGGANEKLFF
TRBD2	TRBV6-1	.	TRBJ2-1	TGTGCCAGCAGTGAGGGACTAGCGGGGGGCTACAATGAGCAGTTCTTC	CASSEGLAGGYNEQFF
.	TRBV5-6	.	TRBJ1-5	TGTGCCAGCAGCTTCGCGCAGGGTGGTCAGCCCCAGCATTTT	CASSFAQGGQPQHF
.	TRBV11-3	.	TRBJ2-3	TGTGCCAGCAGCTTAAAAGTCACAGATACGCAGTATTTT	CASSLKVTDTQYF
.	TRBV19	.	TRBJ1-1	TGTGCCAGTAGGTCAGAACTCCGGGAAGCTTTCTTT	CASRSELREAFF